This T cell receptor (beta chain) came from a study of blood T cell repertoires in COVID-19. Across the whole study: Samples taken during acute and convalescent COVID-19 were collected in the United States, Italy and Spain. T cells, B-cell-depleted T cells, or PBMCs supplied cDNA or gDNA.

This clone was found once. Trimming cost V 6 bases and J 5 bases, with 10 bases left between them. This CDR3 is 13 amino acids long. Per the germline V gene, CDR1 is MNHEY and CDR2 is SVGEGT. Original processing notes: Reference gene primer amplification in the assay estimated nucleated cell counts. Sequencing was performed with immunoSEQ multiplex PCR; in TCRdb, only in-frame clones are kept and a portion is missing. The DNA was the basis for D and trimming; V, J and clone size are from that table. The sample carries approximately 140,000 clones, 80% to 90% recorded once. This sequence joins TRBV6-2 or TRBV6-3 and TRBJ2-2; no clear D. Sequenced material: peripheral blood. The receptor comes from a man aged 18 to 35 with COVID-19, enrolled during active disease. CDR3 residues: CASSPYDTGELFF. The CDR3 bases are TGTGCCAGCAGCCCCTATGATACCGGGGAGCTGTTTTTT.